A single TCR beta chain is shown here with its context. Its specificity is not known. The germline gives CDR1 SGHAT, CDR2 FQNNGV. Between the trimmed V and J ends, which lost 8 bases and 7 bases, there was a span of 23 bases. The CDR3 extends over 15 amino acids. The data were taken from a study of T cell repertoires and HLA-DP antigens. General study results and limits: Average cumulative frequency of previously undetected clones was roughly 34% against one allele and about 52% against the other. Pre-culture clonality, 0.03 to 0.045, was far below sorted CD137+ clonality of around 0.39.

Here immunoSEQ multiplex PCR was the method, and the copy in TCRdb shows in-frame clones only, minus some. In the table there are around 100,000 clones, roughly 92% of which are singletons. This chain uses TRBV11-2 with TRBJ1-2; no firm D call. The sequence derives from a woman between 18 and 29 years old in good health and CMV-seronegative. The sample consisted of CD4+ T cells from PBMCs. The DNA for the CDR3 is TGTGCCAGCTTCTCGATGTCCCAGAGGCTTTTTGGCTACACCTTC. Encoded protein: CASFSMSQRLFGYTF.